A single sample gave rise to the 27 T cell receptor beta chains below, sequenced in a study of T-cell reconstitution after alpha-beta-depleted transplantation in children. For TCRbeta, the library was prepared with unique molecular identifiers. TCRdb analysed the PCR reads with MiXCR anew, one entry per CDR3 protein. Counted here are roughly 500,000 distinct CDR3 sequences, 12% occurring once; the ten biggest clones make up less than 6.5%. This specimen was PBMCs from the stem cell graft donor, taken from the stem cell graft. These receptors were collected from a human donor who donated a stem cell graft to a child with combined immunodeficiency.

In its sample, this clonotype was seen a few times. The V and J genes are TRBV5-1 and TRBJ1-3; unclear D gene. Germline loops: CDR1 SGHRS, CDR2 YFSETQ. V gave up 0 bases and J gave up 4 bases, with 5 bases separating them. The CDR3 totals 13 residues. The CDR3 nucleotides read TGCGCCAGCAGCTTGGCCAACGGAAACACCATATATTTT. Its translation: CASSLANGNTIYF.

This chain joins TRBV10-3 and TRBJ1-5; the D is unclear. Germline V gene data show CDR1 as ENHRY and CDR2 as SYGVKD. The CDR3 has 16 residues. The V gene lost 3 bases and the J gene lost 8 bases, with 20 bases spanning the gap. CDR3: CAISEGDYAGEKPQHF. The CDR3 DNA reads TGTGCCATCAGTGAAGGAGATTATGCAGGTGAAAAGCCCCAGCATTTT.

The rearrangement joins TRBV7-9 to TRBJ2-1; either TRBD1 or TRBD2 may fit D (5 bases each). V dropped 6 bases and J dropped 0 bases, with 15 bases sitting between them. The CDR3 has 16 amino acids. CDR1 and CDR2 from the germline V gene are SEHNR and FQNEAQ (reference sequence). For the CDR3, the DNA is TGTGCCAGCAGTCCTTATGGGGGTCTCTCCTACAATGAGCAGTTCTTC. This sequence encodes CASSPYGGLSYNEQFF.

This clonotype has only a few counts. This chain links TRBV28 with TRBJ1-6, with TRBD1 matching 9 bases. There are 13 residues in the CDR3. V dropped 8 bases and J dropped 7; count of bases not matched to a gene: 3. Germline V CDR1 and CDR2: MDHEN, SYDVKM. The CDR3 DNA sequence: TGTGCCAGCGGGACAGGGAGGAATTCACCCCTCCACTTT. Protein sequence: CASGTGRNSPLHF. Drawing the rest from reference TRBV28 and TRBJ1-6, the complete variable domain is DVKVTQSSRYLVKRTGEKVFLECVQDMDHENMFWYRQDPGLGLRLIYFSYDVKMKEKGDIPEGYSVSREKKERFSLILESASTNQTSMYLCASGTGRNSPLHFGNGTRLTVT.

CDR3 sequence reads: CAISVVRSTDTQYF. In DNA form, the CDR3 reads TGTGCCATCAGTGTGGTCCGGAGCACAGATACGCAGTATTTT. This chain joins TRBV10-3 and TRBJ2-3; no clear D. Germline V gives CDR1 ENHRY, CDR2 SYGVKD. The V and J ends lost 4 bases and 0 bases respectively, with 8 bases between them. The CDR3 runs to 14 residues.

This chain joins TRBV3-1 and TRBJ2-1; tentatively, D is TRBD2 (5 bases). CDR1 is LGHDT and CDR2 is YNNKEL in the germline V gene (reference sequence). V lost 6 bases, J lost 7 bases, and 10 bases lay in between. This CDR3 spans 12 amino acids. CDR3: CASRGTRNEQFF. DNA of the CDR3: TGTGCCAGCAGAGGTACTAGGAATGAGCAGTTCTTC.

The J gene is TRBJ2-2, the V gene TRBV7-3; no clear D. V gave up 5 bases and J gave up 4 bases, with 8 bases separating them. Germline V gene data show CDR1 as SGHTA and CDR2 as FQGTGA. This CDR3 is 13 amino acids long. The CDR3 nucleotides are TGTGCCAGCAGCCCAATCCCCACCGGGGAGCTGTTTTTT. It translates to CASSPIPTGELFF.

The chain employs TRBV9 and TRBJ2-3; 9 positions match TRBD2. The V gene end was trimmed by 4 bases and the J gene end by 2 bases; junction bases not matched to a gene: 11. Germline lookup yields CDR1 SGDLS and CDR2 YYNGEE. The CDR3 runs to 17 residues. Here the CDR3 reads CASSPTPTSGPTDTQYF. CDR3 DNA sequence: TGTGCCAGCAGCCCTACCCCAACTAGCGGGCCCACAGATACGCAGTATTTT.

This clonotype appeared many times. The CDR3 spells CASSPDDYEQYF. The CDR3 DNA sequence: TGTGCCAGCTCACCAGATGACTACGAGCAGTACTTC. The V call is TRBV18, the J call TRBJ2-7; D gene uncertain. V lost 2 bases, J lost 3 bases, and 5 bases lay in between. Germline V gives CDR1 KGHSH, CDR2 LQKENI. There are 12 residues in the CDR3.

This clonotype showed up just a few times. Here the CDR3 reads CASSLHSGTSEYNEQFF. CDR3 bases: TGTGCCAGCAGTTTACACTCCGGGACTAGCGAGTACAATGAGCAGTTCTTC. The chain uses TRBV27 and TRBJ2-1, with TRBD2 identical over 10 bases. Germline V gives CDR1 MNHEY, CDR2 SMNVEV (reference sequence). V lost 2 bases, J lost 4 bases, and 8 bases stayed unmatched. This CDR3 has 17 residues.

The CDR3 DNA reads as TGTGCCAGCAGCCCGGGACAGGGGAATTGGTTTGATACGCAGTATTTT. Encoded protein: CASSPGQGNWFDTQYF. The rearrangement uses TRBV7-2 and TRBJ2-3; 10 bases map to TRBD1. The length of the CDR3 is 16 residues. CDR1 and CDR2 from the germline V gene are SGHTA and FQGNSA. The V gene end was trimmed by 5 bases and the J gene end by 6 bases; junction bases not matched to a gene: 11.

This clonotype came up a few times. The gene calls are TRBV9 and TRBJ2-7; 11 bases agree with TRBD2. The ends lost 3 bases at V and 1 base at J; junction bases unmatched: 3. This CDR3 contains 15 residues. Germline V gene sequence: CDR1 SGDLS, CDR2 YYNGEE. The CDR3 reads CASSGGLAVSYEQYF. The CDR3, as DNA: TGTGCCAGCAGCGGGGGACTAGCGGTGTCCTACGAGCAGTACTTC.

V usage is TRBV7-9 and J usage is TRBJ1-4; 9 bases align to TRBD1. CDR3 size: 15 residues. Germline CDR1 SEHNR, CDR2 FQNEAQ (reference sequence). V gave up 3 bases and J gave up 8 bases; unmatched junction bases: 7. In DNA form, the CDR3 reads TGTGCCAGCAGCTTCGGCCCCGGGACAGGGGAAAAACTGTTTTTT. Translating gives CASSFGPGTGEKLFF. Drawing the rest from reference TRBV7-9 and TRBJ1-4, the complete variable domain is DTGVSQNPRHKITKRGQNVTFRCDPISEHNRLYWYRQTLGQGPEFLTYFQNEAQLEKSRLLSDRFSAERPKGSFSTLEIQRTEQGDSAMYLCASSFGPGTGEKLFFGSGTQLSVL.

This clonotype occurred many times. V gene TRBV20-1 combines with J gene TRBJ2-3, with 9 positions matching TRBD2. V was pared by 6 bases and J by 3 bases, with 10 bases of the junction left unmatched. Germline V gives CDR1 DFQATT, CDR2 SNEGSKA (reference sequence). This CDR3 comprises 15 residues. CDR3 nucleotide sequence: TGCAGTGCATCCGTAGCGGGAGAAGGGACAGATACGCAGTATTTT. Its translation: CSASVAGEGTDTQYF.

The chain recombines TRBV5-6 with TRBJ2-1, with 8 bases lining up with TRBD2. Unmatched junction bases numbered 3, after V lost 4 bases and J lost 0 bases. The CDR3 length is 15 residues. Germline CDR1 reads SGHDT; CDR2 reads YYEEEE. Here the CDR3 reads CASSTLAASYNEQFF. The DNA for the CDR3 is TGTGCCAGCAGCACACTAGCGGCCTCCTACAATGAGCAGTTCTTC. Based on the CDR3 plus reference TRBV5-6 and TRBJ2-1, the full variable domain is DAGVTQSPTHLIKTRGQQVTLRCSPKSGHDTVSWYQQALGQGPQFIFQYYEEEERQRGNFPDRFSGHQFPNYSSELNVNALLLGDSALYLCASSTLAASYNEQFFGPGTRLTVL.

At least ten counts were recorded for this clonotype. This chain joins TRBV20-1 and TRBJ2-3; the D gene is possibly TRBD1 (6 bases). The germline gives CDR1 DFQATT, CDR2 SNEGSKA (reference sequence). V was shortened by 6 bases and J by 0 bases, with 13 bases between the two germline ends. The CDR3 runs to 14 residues. CDR3: CSAPGQPSTDTQYF. CDR3 nucleotide sequence: TGCAGTGCGCCCGGACAGCCGAGCACAGATACGCAGTATTTT.

The chain has TRBV6-2 or TRBV6-3 and TRBJ2-7; tentatively, D is TRBD2 (6 bases). CDR1 and CDR2 (germline): MNHEY, SVGEGT. The ends were cut back, 7 bases at V and 7 bases at J, with 26 bases in the middle. The CDR3 contains 16 residues. The CDR3 sequence is CASTPRLGLYGGEQYF. DNA of the CDR3: TGTGCCAGCACCCCTCGTCTGGGACTCTACGGTGGGGAGCAGTACTTC.

The chain joins TRBV29-1 to TRBJ2-3; D tentatively reads TRBD1 or TRBD2 (5 bases each). V was trimmed by 4 bases and J by 4 bases, leaving 15 bases between them. Germline CDR1 reads SQVTM; CDR2 reads ANQGSEA. The CDR3 contains 14 residues. The DNA for the CDR3 is TGCAGCGTTGCAGGGACCACACAAGCAGATACGCAGTATTTT. It yields the protein CSVAGTTQADTQYF.

The CDR3 reads CASSTGRVFEQYF. As DNA, the CDR3 is TGTGCCAGCTCAACAGGGCGGGTGTTCGAGCAGTACTTC. The chain has TRBV18 and TRBJ2-7; the D gene is possibly TRBD1 (6 bases). From germline, CDR1 is KGHSH and CDR2 LQKENI. The CDR3 spans 13 residues. Trimming took 5 bases from V and 6 from J, leaving 14 bases between them.

A few counts support this clonotype. The chain links TRBV7-9 to TRBJ2-5; D is uncertain. The CDR3 sequence is 15 residues long. V gave up 6 bases and J gave up 7 bases, with 21 bases separating them. Germline CDR1 SEHNR, CDR2 FQNEAQ (reference sequence). This chain's CDR3 is CASSWLKGRTGTQYF. CDR3 bases: TGTGCCAGCAGTTGGCTAAAGGGCAGGACGGGGACCCAGTACTTC.

V is TRBV11-1 and J is TRBJ2-1; D possibly corresponds to TRBD1 (6 bases). CDR1 is SGHAT, CDR2 FQDESV, per germline (reference sequence). Trimming cost V 5 bases and J 7 bases, with 24 bases left between them. The CDR3 extends over 17 amino acids. The CDR3 is CASSQGFLAAGDNEQFF. CDR3 nucleotide sequence: TGTGCCAGCAGCCAGGGGTTCCTGGCGGCAGGGGATAATGAGCAGTTCTTC.

This clonotype was counted only a few times. The chain employs TRBV4-3 and TRBJ1-3; D gene uncertain. The CDR3 extends over 14 amino acids. In germline, CDR1 is LGHNA, CDR2 YSLEER. Trimming removed 1 base from V and 2 bases from J, with 6 bases in between. CDR3 sequence (DNA): TGCGCCAGCAGCCAAGTGGTAACTGGAAACACCATATATTTT. This encodes CASSQVVTGNTIYF.

This clonotype was picked up a small number of times. The V and J genes are TRBV7-9 and TRBJ2-7, with D unclear. Per germline, CDR1 SEHNR and CDR2 FQNEAQ (reference sequence). CDR3 length: 15 residues. V shed 4 bases and J shed 4 bases, with 17 bases lying between them. CDR3 sequence reads: CASSSWTGPGYEQYF. The CDR3 DNA follows: TGTGCCAGCAGCTCATGGACGGGCCCCGGGTACGAGCAGTACTTC.

The chain carries TRBV4-2 and TRBJ2-3; tentative D call: TRBD1 (6 bases). V lost 5 bases to trimming and J lost 3 bases, with 21 bases between them. The CDR3 has 17 amino acids. Germline CDR1 and CDR2: LGHNA and YNFKEQ. The DNA of the CDR3 is TGTGCCAGCAGCTGGGAACACAGGGTAACGGGGACAGATACGCAGTATTTT. Translation: CASSWEHRVTGTDTQYF.

This clonotype occurred a few times. The CDR3 DNA follows: TGCGCCAGCAGCCCAGGACAGTCACATGGCTACACCTTC. Its protein is CASSPGQSHGYTF. The chain recombines TRBV5-1 with TRBJ1-2, with D tentatively TRBD1 (6 bases). V dropped 4 bases and J dropped 6 bases, with 13 bases sitting between them. Germline assignment: CDR1 SGHRS and CDR2 YFSETQ. The CDR3 contains 13 residues.

This clonotype has just a few counts. V gene TRBV24-1 combines with J gene TRBJ2-3; 10 positions match TRBD2. Germline CDR1 KGHDR, CDR2 SFDVKD. Trimming at V came to 4 bases and at J to 4 bases, leaving 7 bases not matched to a gene. The CDR3 is made up of 16 amino acids. CDR3 sequence (DNA): TGTGCCACCAGTGACAAGCTAGCGGGAGCTGCAGATACGCAGTATTTT. Encoded protein: CATSDKLAGAADTQYF.

The chain has TRBV2 and TRBJ2-1; D tentatively reads TRBD1 or TRBD2 (6 bases each). The germline CDR1 and CDR2 sequences are SNHLY and FYNNEI. CDR3 length: 15 amino acids. Trimming left V 6 bases short and J 0 bases short, with 12 bases between. In DNA, the CDR3 is TGTGCCAGCAGGAGGGGGGCATTCTCCTACAATGAGCAGTTCTTC. Translating gives CASRRGAFSYNEQFF.